This entry features one TCR beta chain sequence. This entry is derived from a study of blood T cell repertoires in COVID-19. Study background: The United States, Italy and Spain provided the acute and convalescent COVID-19 samples.

V shed 0 bases and J shed 2 bases, with 7 bases lying between them. Germline assignment: CDR1 SGHNT and CDR2 YYREEE (reference sequence). The length of the CDR3 is 14 residues. Method: immunoSEQ multiplex PCR; TCRdb's copy keeps in-frame clones and lacks some. The sample holds around 81,000 clones, around 81% seen once. This chain connects TRBV5-4 to TRBJ2-3; D gene uncertain. The material sequenced was peripheral blood. This clonotype was sampled from a man aged 50-60 years with acute or convalescent COVID-19. The DNA of the CDR3 is TGTGCCAGCAGCTTGGGTCTTTTCACAGATACGCAGTATTTT. It is translated as CASSLGLFTDTQYF.